Below, 12 T cell receptor beta chains from the same sample are listed, as sequenced in a study of neurological immune-mediated disorders. Using its own MiXCR run on the 5' RACE reads, TCRdb lists one record per CDR3 protein. The table lists about 33,000 distinct CDR3 sequences, roughly 1.6% of them singletons. Sequenced sample: PBMCs. The source of these receptors is a woman in her thirties with multiple sclerosis.

Many counts were recorded for this clonotype. The rearrangement joins TRBV20-1 to TRBJ2-7, with D possibly being TRBD1 (6 bases). The CDR3 has 14 residues. The germline V gene encodes CDR1 DFQATT and CDR2 SNEGSKA (reference sequence). The V end was cut by 0 bases, the J end by 2 bases, with 11 bases between. The CDR3 reads CSARDWQGTYEQYF. In DNA, the CDR3 is TGCAGTGCTAGAGATTGGCAGGGGACCTACGAGCAGTACTTC.

This clonotype was seen repeatedly, ten times or more. This chain connects TRBV15 to TRBJ1-5; no clear D. V was clipped by 0 bases and J by 7 bases, with 10 bases between them. The CDR3 length is 14 residues. Germline CDR1 LNHNV, CDR2 YYDKDF (reference sequence). CDR3 sequence: CATSRDLRGQPQHF. CDR3 DNA: TGTGCCACCAGCAGAGACCTTCGAGGGCAGCCCCAGCATTTT.

There are many counts of this clonotype. The V and J genes are TRBV11-2 and TRBJ2-1; weak D call: TRBD2 (6 bases). The CDR3 extends over 15 amino acids. Germline-derived CDR1 and CDR2 are SGHAT and FQNNGV. Between the trimmed V and J ends, which lost 8 bases and 1 base, there was a span of 15 bases. The CDR3 reads CASSSWDSSYNEQFF. CDR3 coding DNA: TGTGCCAGCTCCTCCTGGGACTCTTCCTACAATGAGCAGTTCTTC.

This clonotype was counted ten times or more. The rearrangement joins TRBV7-9 to TRBJ2-5; D possibly corresponds to TRBD1 (6 bases). The CDR3 is 13 amino acids. V lost 6 bases, J lost 5 bases, and 13 bases lay in between. CDR1 and CDR2 (germline): SEHNR, FQNEAQ (reference sequence). CDR3 loop: CASRLQGRETQYF. The DNA of the CDR3 is TGTGCCAGCAGGCTACAGGGACGTGAGACCCAGTACTTC.

This clonotype was counted at least ten times. The V and J genes are TRBV29-1 and TRBJ2-1; maybe TRBD2 (6 bases). Trimming left V 4 bases short and J 0 bases short, with 10 bases between. Germline V gene data show CDR1 as SQVTM and CDR2 as ANQGSEA. There are 14 residues in the CDR3. As DNA, the CDR3 is TGCAGCGTTGTCGGGAGCTACTCCTACAATGAGCAGTTCTTC. This translates into CSVVGSYSYNEQFF.

This clonotype was detected ten times or more. The CDR3 here is CASSRDRGNDEQYF. For the CDR3, the DNA is TGTGCCAGCTCACGGGACAGGGGCAATGACGAGCAGTACTTC. This sequence joins TRBV18 and TRBJ2-7, with TRBD1 identical over 10 bases. The CDR3 is 14 residues long. Germline V CDR1 and CDR2: KGHSH, LQKENI. Trimming cost V 4 bases and J 5 bases; bases outside gene matches: 5.

The table lists this clonotype with many counts. CDR3 DNA: TGTGCCAGCAGCGTGGGACAGGGGTTGCATGAGCAGTTCTTC. This gives the protein CASSVGQGLHEQFF. This chain joins TRBV9 and TRBJ2-1, with 10 bases fitting TRBD1. The germline gives CDR1 SGDLS, CDR2 YYNGEE. The CDR3 sequence is 14 residues long. The trim removed 2 bases at V and 8 bases at J, leaving 4 bases unmatched.

This clonotype was seen many times. This sequence joins TRBV7-2 and TRBJ1-1, with a weak D call TRBD1 (5 bases). V was shortened by 0 bases and J by 11 bases, with 13 bases between the two germline ends. The CDR3 loop spans 13 amino acids. Germline loops: CDR1 SGHTA, CDR2 FQGNSA. The CDR3 loop reads CASSLAAGLGAFF. The CDR3 bases are TGTGCCAGCAGCTTAGCCGCAGGGCTGGGTGCTTTCTTT.

This clonotype was detected ten times or more. V is TRBV20-1 and J is TRBJ1-2; weak D call: TRBD1 (6 bases). CDR3 length: 13 amino acids. CDR1 DFQATT and CDR2 SNEGSKA come from the germline V gene (reference sequence). Trimming left V 5 bases short and J 4 bases short, with 14 bases between. The CDR3 DNA reads TGCAGTGCTCAACCTCAGGGGCTCTATGGCTACACCTTC. Amino acid sequence: CSAQPQGLYGYTF.

This clonotype was observed at least ten times. The rearrangement joins TRBV5-1 to TRBJ2-7, with D possibly being TRBD2 (6 bases). The CDR3 is 14 amino acids. V was cut by 0 bases and J by 3 bases, with 10 bases left in between. From germline, CDR1 is SGHRS and CDR2 YFSETQ. The CDR3 DNA is TGCGCCAGCAGCTTGGGAGGGACTGGCTACGAGCAGTACTTC. Translated, it gives CASSLGGTGYEQYF. Together with reference TRBV5-1 and TRBJ2-7, the CDR3 gives the full variable domain: KAGVTQTPRYLIKTRGQQVTLSCSPISGHRSVSWYQQTPGQGLQFLFEYFSETQRNKGNFPGRFSGRQFSNSRSEMNVSTLELGDSALYLCASSLGGTGYEQYFGPGTRLTVT.

This clonotype was picked up many times. The chain couples TRBV7-3 to TRBJ2-2; TRBD2 agrees at 7 bases. The trim removed 7 bases at V and 7 bases at J, leaving 3 bases unmatched. The CDR3 is 12 amino acids. CDR1 is SGHTA and CDR2 is FQGTGA in the germline V gene. The CDR3 protein is CASKPGGGELFF. The CDR3, as DNA: TGTGCCAGCAAACCGGGGGGCGGGGAGCTGTTTTTT.

This clonotype occurred many times. The V gene is TRBV7-2, the J gene TRBJ1-3, with D tentatively TRBD1 (6 bases). This CDR3 is built from 14 residues. Trimming left V 6 bases short and J 8 bases short, with 17 bases between. The germline V gene has CDR1 SGHTA and CDR2 FQGNSA. The CDR3 here is CASSSGQPRDTIYF. CDR3 sequence (DNA): TGTGCCAGCAGTTCAGGACAGCCAAGGGACACCATATATTTT.